This T cell receptor (beta chain) emerged from a study of STAT5B mutations in CD4+ large granular lymphocyte leukemia. CDR3 length: 12 residues. Germline assignment: CDR1 LNHDA and CDR2 SQIVND (reference sequence). Trimming pared 3 bases from V and 4 bases from J, leaving 7 bases between. Libraries were prepared by immunoSEQ multiplex PCR; TCRdb keeps only in-frame clonotypes and omits some of them. The sample holds 35,000 to 45,000 clones, around 85% seen once. The chain joins TRBV19 to TRBJ2-7; D remains ambiguous. This sequence originates from a human donor in good health. Sequences were obtained from CD4+ T cells from blood buffy coats. The CDR3 loop reads CASSMFGYEQYF. Here the CDR3 DNA reads TGTGCCAGTAGTATGTTCGGGTACGAGCAGTACTTC. The variable domain in full, with the rest retrieved from reference TRBV19 and TRBJ2-7, is DGGITQSPKYLFRKEGQNVTLSCEQNLNHDAMYWYRQDPGQGLRLIYYSQIVNDFQKGDIAEGYSVSREKKESFPLTVTSAQKNPTAFYLCASSMFGYEQYFGPGTRLTVT.